These T cell receptor beta chains were read from a single sample in a study of OX40 agonist ivuxolimab in advanced cancers. Produced via immunoSEQ multiplex PCR; TCRdb's table is partial and in-frame only. The table lists some 95,000 clones, approximately 86% of them singletons. The material sequenced was CD4+ or CD8+ T cells sorted from blood, taken in a trial of the OX40 agonist ivuxolimab. These receptors were obtained from an adult with an advanced solid tumor such as melanoma, head and neck, liver or kidney cancer. Each CDR3 is given with its conserved first and last residue. Clone size is not always given. Where it is, it says once, few, many or a class for expanded clones.

TRBV9 14 few CASSPRWENSPLHF
TRBV11-3 12 - CASSLGSDTQYF
TRBV11-3 13 - CASSRSGGETQYF
TRBV11-3 15 - CASSFSGDRSYEQYF
TRBV5-4 18 - CASSVGTSGPEGTDTQYF
TRBV7-9 15 - CASSLGLVAQYEQYF
TRBV9 12 - CASSVVANEQFF
TRBV4-1 17 - CASSHKGGGGTSYEQYF
TRBV6-1 13 - CASSEETGYEQYF
TRBV12-5 13 few CASGLDREDTQYF
TRBV4-3 15 - CASSQTAGGPYEQYF
TRBV2 12 few CASSRVRTEAFF
TRBV10-1 15 - CASSVIAGGNNEQFF
TRBV5-4 13 - CASSPDAAYEQYF
TRBV2 18 - CASPAGGLAGGLAYEQYF
TRBV4-3 13 - CASSPLREGELFF
TRBV7-3 16 - CASSLEGSEDTGELFF
TRBV7-2 14 - CASSLSSGESTIYF
TRBV28 16 few CASSLLSGANTGELFF
TRBV27 17 - CASRRVGGEKSPYEQYF
TRBV20-1 10 - CSASLTEAFF
TRBV28 12 - CASSLSQRNAFF
TRBV10-1 15 - CASSPTLGVGGELFF
TRBV5-6 17 - CASSYYTQWDTSYEQYF
TRBV28 14 once CASSSLGTIYGYTF
TRBV11-3 13 few CASSTDEPYEQYF
TRBV5-1 14 - CASSFLLGRNEQFF